This TCR beta chain is from a study of cytomegalovirus exposure and HLA in healthy donors. General observations from the study: In vitro confirmation showed three CMV-associated chains to be CMV antigen specific.

This clone was seen just once. The antigen is not known. Only in-frame clones appear in the TCRdb table, and some are missing; sequencing was by immunoSEQ multiplex PCR. The sample shows about 66,000 clones, about 97% of them seen only once. The source material was PBMCs. The origin of this receptor is a woman younger than 30 in good health and CMV-seropositive.

CDR3 in amino acids: CASRPLGGAGQETQYF. The CDR3 nucleotides are TGTGCCAGCAGACCTCTGGGGGGTGCAGGTCAAGAGACCCAGTACTTC. The rearrangement joins TRBV2 to TRBJ2-5; maybe TRBD2 (6 bases). The germline V gene encodes CDR1 SNHLY and CDR2 FYNNEI. The CDR3 length is 16 residues. Trimming stripped 6 bases from V and 2 bases from J, with 19 bases between.